These T cell receptor beta chains were read from a single sample in a study of control samples from healthy donors and cancer patients. Assay used: immunoSEQ multiplex PCR; TCRdb lists only in-frame clones, some missing. The table has more than 100,000 clones, around 89% seen once. Sequenced: blood. Receptors originate from a man aged 40-50 years in good health. Each CDR3 is given with its conserved first and last residue. The order of the fields is V gene, clone size, D gene, J gene, CDR3 protein, CDR3 DNA. D genes are given only for firm matches. Size is omitted from some rows. Given values are once, few, many or a class for expanded clones.

TRBV7-8	NA	TRBD1	TRBJ1-6	CASSLGDRVSSPLHF	TGTGCCAGCAGCTTAGGGGACAGGGTTTCTTCACCCCTCCACTTT
TRBV29-1	NA	TRBD1	TRBJ1-2	CSVSGQGWYYGYTF	TGCAGCGTTAGCGGACAGGGTTGGTACTATGGCTACACCTTC
TRBV30	NA	TRBD1	TRBJ1-6	CAWSVSRGAPLHF	TGTGCCTGGAGTGTAAGCAGGGGGGCACCCCTCCACTTT
TRBV18	NA	NA	TRBJ1-3	CASSPQVRGNSGNTIYF	TGTGCCAGCTCACCACAAGTAAGGGGAAACTCTGGAAACACCATATATTTT
TRBV5-1	NA	TRBD1	TRBJ1-4	CASNPGQGVGKLFF	TGCGCCAGCAACCCGGGACAGGGAGTCGGAAAACTGTTTTTT
TRBV9	NA	TRBD1	TRBJ2-3	CASSVGVKGAVDTQYF	TGTGCCAGCAGCGTAGGAGTAAAGGGGGCAGTCGATACGCAGTATTTT
TRBV5-8	NA	NA	TRBJ2-7	CASSSPGPPYEQYF	TGTGCCAGCAGCTCCCCAGGCCCCCCCTACGAGCAGTACTTC
TRBV4-1	NA	NA	TRBJ2-5	CASSQDFASPQGTQYF	TGCGCCAGCAGCCAAGACTTCGCCTCGCCACAGGGAACCCAGTACTTC
TRBV4-3	NA	TRBD1	TRBJ2-5	CASSQVGQGPGETQYF	TGCGCCAGCAGCCAAGTGGGACAGGGACCCGGGGAGACCCAGTACTTC
TRBV6-1	NA	NA	TRBJ1-6	CASSAGYHYSYNSPLHF	TGTGCCAGCAGTGCAGGTTACCATTACTCCTATAATTCACCCCTCCACTTT
TRBV5-1	NA	NA	TRBJ1-1	CASSFLQGFEAFF	TGCGCCAGCAGCTTCCTTCAGGGCTTTGAAGCTTTCTTT
TRBV6-5	NA	TRBD1	TRBJ1-2	CASSGQGHYGYTF	TGTGCCAGCAGCGGACAGGGTCACTATGGCTACACCTTC
TRBV10-1	NA	TRBD2	TRBJ2-3	CAGSEGTSGGRGTQYF	TGCGCCGGCAGTGAGGGGACTAGCGGGGGTAGAGGTACGCAGTATTTT
TRBV5-5	NA	NA	TRBJ2-3	CASSLQSDATQYF	TGTGCCAGCAGCCTCCAGTCAGATGCCACGCAGTATTTT
TRBV3-1/TRBV3-2	NA	NA	TRBJ2-2	CASSQGAGANTGELFF	TGTGCCAGCAGCCAAGGGGCGGGGGCAAATACCGGGGAGCTGTTTTTT
TRBV18	once	TRBD1	TRBJ1-6	CASSPRTGSSYNSPLHF	TGTGCCAGCTCACCGCGGACAGGGAGCTCCTATAATTCACCCCTCCACTTT
TRBV4-1	NA	TRBD1	TRBJ1-6	CASSLRDRDNSPLHF	TGCGCCAGCAGCCTCCGGGACAGGGATAATTCACCCCTCCACTTT
TRBV25-1	NA	NA	TRBJ1-3	CASREETRLSGNTIYF	TGTGCCAGCAGGGAGGAGACAAGGCTCTCTGGAAACACCATATATTTT
TRBV18	NA	NA	TRBJ2-7	CASSPGILYEQYF	TGTGCCAGCTCACCTGGGATTCTCTACGAGCAGTACTTC
TRBV24-1	NA	TRBD2	TRBJ2-1	CATGGQPGTSSYNEQFF	TGTGCCACCGGAGGGCAGCCCGGGACTAGCTCCTACAATGAGCAGTTCTTC
TRBV12-5	NA	TRBD2	TRBJ2-2	CASGLFRGEVTGELFF	TGTGCTAGTGGTTTGTTCCGGGGGGAGGTTACCGGGGAGCTGTTTTTT
TRBV30	NA	NA	TRBJ2-2	CAWSPLALDTGELFF	TGTGCCTGGAGCCCACTAGCTCTGGACACCGGGGAGCTGTTTTTT
TRBV10-3	once	NA	TRBJ1-6	CAISRAAPGGSYNSPLHF	TGTGCCATCAGTAGGGCAGCCCCCGGGGGCTCCTATAATTCACCCCTCCACTTT
TRBV5-6	NA	NA	TRBJ1-4	CASSSGPTNEKLFF	TGTGCCAGCAGCTCCGGGCCAACTAATGAAAAACTGTTTTTT
TRBV7-8	once	NA	TRBJ2-7	CASSQRATYEQYF	TGTGCCAGCAGCCAGCGCGCGACCTACGAGCAGTACTTC
TRBV2	NA	NA	TRBJ1-1	CASTHEAPRSGTEAFF	TGTGCCAGCACCCACGAGGCACCTAGAAGCGGGACTGAAGCTTTCTTT